This T cell receptor (beta chain) emerged from a study of CD8+ T cells in alopecia areata. General observations from the study: The study found higher clonality in lesional than normal scalp, especially in alopecia totalis/universalis. TCRs were shared less clearly across patients than in mice, possibly for HLA-related reasons.

Germline CDR1 is NSHNY and CDR2 is SYGAGN. The CDR3 is 17 residues long. V lost 0 bases to trimming and J lost 3 bases; unmatched junction nucleotides: 5. As the sequencing template, cDNA was produced by extracting RNA and reverse transcribing it. Some clones are missing from TCRdb's copy, which holds only in-frame ones; the method was immunoSEQ multiplex PCR. Reported are about 300,000 clones, none seen only once; the ten largest carry 1.2%. This clone came up a few times. Antigen specificity is unknown. Genes and germline are mouse. With the read ending 4 residues before the CDR3 end, the germline J gene is used to fill in that end. The pooled cutaneous lymph node cells were sorted using several markers (CD4, CD8alpha, NKG2D, NKG2ACE and others).

This TCR was sampled from a C3H/HeJ mouse with alopecia areata. MHC haplotype of the strain: H2-k. Sequencing was carried out using CD4+ T cells sorted from a lymph node. This sequence joins TRBV13-1 and TRBJ2-1; 11 positions agree with TRBD2. The CDR3 sequence is CASSDVRDWGFYAEQFF. The DNA read from the CDR3 is TGTGCCAGCAGTGATGTTAGGGACTGGGGGTTCTATGCT.